The subject of this entry is one TCR beta chain. Its antigen is unidentified. Assays examined about 100,000 TCR templates per sample. TCRdb keeps only in-frame clones here, not all; method: immunoSEQ multiplex PCR. The sample has about 120,000 clones; approximately 94% are singletons. The data were taken from a study of siplizumab effects on memory and regulatory T cells. Study results and caveats: Mappable CD4+ clones that were alloreactive averaged 68.8% Treg-derived with siplizumab versus 25% to 30% in controls. Memory cells that were CD4+ and unstimulated gave rise to alloreactive sequences, which siplizumab significantly reduced. It seemed that naive T cells were more diverse than memory cells and were major contributors to the alloresponse.

The receptor comes from a human donor in good health. Sequenced sample: non-Treg CD4+ T cells sorted from blood.

CDR3 residues: CASSYSIRETGELFF. The CDR3 bases are TGTGCCAGCAGTTACTCGATTCGGGAGACCGGGGAGCTGTTTTTT. This rearrangement joins TRBV6-5 to TRBJ2-2, with a weak D call TRBD2 (6 bases). This CDR3 region has 15 residues. V lost 0 bases and J lost 5, with 10 bases in between. Germline-derived CDR1 and CDR2 are MNHEY and SVGAGI.